The clone carrying this T cell receptor (beta chain) was counted between two and nine times. Per germline, CDR1 MDHEN and CDR2 SYDVKM. The CDR3 has 17 amino acids. The V end was cut by 2 bases, the J end by 6 bases, with 20 bases between. Preparation of the TCRbeta library involved a method that used unique molecular identifiers. Using its own MiXCR run on the PCR reads, TCRdb lists one record per CDR3 protein. The sample yields about 72,000 distinct CDR3 sequences, about 6.7% seen once. The data were obtained in a study of T-cell reconstitution after alpha-beta-depleted transplantation in children. The source of this sequence is a human donor who donated a stem cell graft to a child with acute lymphoblastic leukemia. The sample was PBMCs from the stem cell graft donor, taken from the stem cell graft. V gene TRBV28 combines with J gene TRBJ2-1; maybe TRBD2 (6 bases). The CDR3 nucleotides are TGTGCCAGCAGTTTACTTACCCGGGACTCCTGGGGCAATGAGCAGTTCTTC. Translation gives CASSLLTRDSWGNEQFF.